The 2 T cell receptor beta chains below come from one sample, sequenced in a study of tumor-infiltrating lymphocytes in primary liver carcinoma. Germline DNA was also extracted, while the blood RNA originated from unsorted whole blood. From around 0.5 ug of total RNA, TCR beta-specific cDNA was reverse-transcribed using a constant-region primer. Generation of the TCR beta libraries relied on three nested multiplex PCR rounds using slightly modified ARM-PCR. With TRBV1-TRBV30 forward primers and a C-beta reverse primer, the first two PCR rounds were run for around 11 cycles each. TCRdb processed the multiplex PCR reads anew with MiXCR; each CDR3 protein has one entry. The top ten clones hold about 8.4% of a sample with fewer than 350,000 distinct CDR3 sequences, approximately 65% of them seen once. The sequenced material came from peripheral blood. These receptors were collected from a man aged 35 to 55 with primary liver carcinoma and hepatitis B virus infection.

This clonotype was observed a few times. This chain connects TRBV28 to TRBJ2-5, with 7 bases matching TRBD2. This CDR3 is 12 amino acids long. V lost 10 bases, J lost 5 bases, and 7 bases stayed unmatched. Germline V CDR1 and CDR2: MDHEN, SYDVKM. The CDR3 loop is CATSGGWETQYF. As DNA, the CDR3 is TGTGCCACCTCGGGAGGCTGGGAGACCCAGTACTTC.

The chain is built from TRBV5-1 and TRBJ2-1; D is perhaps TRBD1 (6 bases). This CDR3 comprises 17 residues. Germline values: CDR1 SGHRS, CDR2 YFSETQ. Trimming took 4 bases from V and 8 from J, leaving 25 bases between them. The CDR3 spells CASSPMDRPAPTYEQFF. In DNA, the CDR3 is TGCGCCAGCAGCCCAATGGACAGACCGGCTCCGACCTATGAGCAGTTCTTC. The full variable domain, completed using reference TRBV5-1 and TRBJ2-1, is KAGVTQTPRYLIKTRGQQVTLSCSPISGHRSVSWYQQTPGQGLQFLFEYFSETQRNKGNFPGRFSGRQFSNSRSEMNVSTLELGDSALYLCASSPMDRPAPTYEQFFGPGTRLTVL.